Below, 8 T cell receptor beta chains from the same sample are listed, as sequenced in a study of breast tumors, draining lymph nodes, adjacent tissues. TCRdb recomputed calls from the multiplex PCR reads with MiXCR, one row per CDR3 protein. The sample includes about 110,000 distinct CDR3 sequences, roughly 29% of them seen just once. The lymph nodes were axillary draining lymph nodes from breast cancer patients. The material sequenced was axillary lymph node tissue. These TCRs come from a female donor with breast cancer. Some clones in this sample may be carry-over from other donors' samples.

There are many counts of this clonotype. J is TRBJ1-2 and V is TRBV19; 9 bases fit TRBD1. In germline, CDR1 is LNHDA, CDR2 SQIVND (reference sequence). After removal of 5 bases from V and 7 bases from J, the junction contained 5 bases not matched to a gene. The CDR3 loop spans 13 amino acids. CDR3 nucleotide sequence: TGTGCCAGTAGTGACGGACAGGGGTTTGGCTACACCTTC. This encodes CASSDGQGFGYTF.

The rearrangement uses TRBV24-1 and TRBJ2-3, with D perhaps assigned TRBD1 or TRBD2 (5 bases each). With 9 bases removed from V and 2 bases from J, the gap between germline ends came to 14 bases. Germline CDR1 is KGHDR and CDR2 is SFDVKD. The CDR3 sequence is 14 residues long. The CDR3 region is CATRMGRSTDTQYF. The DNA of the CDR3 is TGTGCCACCCGAATGGGACGGTCCACAGATACGCAGTATTTT.

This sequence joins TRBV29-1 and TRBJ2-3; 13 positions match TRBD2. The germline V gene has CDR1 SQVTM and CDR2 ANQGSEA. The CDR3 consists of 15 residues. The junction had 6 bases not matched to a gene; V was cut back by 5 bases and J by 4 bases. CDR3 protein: CSVLGLAGVADTQYF. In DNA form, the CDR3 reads TGCAGCGTTCTCGGACTAGCGGGAGTTGCAGATACGCAGTATTTT.

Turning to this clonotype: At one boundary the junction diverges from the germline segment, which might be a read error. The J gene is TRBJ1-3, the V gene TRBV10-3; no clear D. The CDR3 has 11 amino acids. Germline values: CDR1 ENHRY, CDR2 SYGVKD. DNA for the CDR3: TGCGCCATCAGTGCTCGAGACACCATATATTTT. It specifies CAISARDTIYF.

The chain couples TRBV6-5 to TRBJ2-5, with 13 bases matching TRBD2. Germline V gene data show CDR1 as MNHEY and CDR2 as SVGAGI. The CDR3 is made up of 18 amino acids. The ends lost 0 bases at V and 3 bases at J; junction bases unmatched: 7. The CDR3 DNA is TGTGCCAGCAGTTACTCTATACTAGCGGGGGGGCGAGAAGAGACCCAGTACTTC. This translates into CASSYSILAGGREETQYF.

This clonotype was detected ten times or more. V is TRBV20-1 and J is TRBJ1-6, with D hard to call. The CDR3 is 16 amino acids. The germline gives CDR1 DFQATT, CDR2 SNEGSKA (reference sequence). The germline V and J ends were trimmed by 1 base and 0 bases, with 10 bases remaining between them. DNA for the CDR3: TGCAGTGCTAGAGTGCCCGGGGTCTCCTATAATTCACCCCTCCACTTT. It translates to CSARVPGVSYNSPLHF.

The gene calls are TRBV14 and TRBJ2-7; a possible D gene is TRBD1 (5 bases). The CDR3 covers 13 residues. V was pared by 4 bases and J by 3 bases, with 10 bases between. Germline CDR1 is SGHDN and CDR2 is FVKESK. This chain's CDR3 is CASSRVRGYEQYF. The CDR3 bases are TGTGCCAGCAGCCGAGTAAGGGGCTACGAGCAGTACTTC.

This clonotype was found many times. In DNA form, the CDR3 reads TGTGCCAGCAGCTTAGTAGACGGGGCTAGTGAGCAGTTCTTC. It yields the protein CASSLVDGASEQFF. V usage is TRBV7-2 and J usage is TRBJ2-1; perhaps D is TRBD1 or TRBD2 (5 bases each). V lost 1 base and J lost 9, with 13 bases in between. The CDR3 length is 14 residues. The V gene's germline CDR1 is SGHTA and CDR2 FQGNSA.